What follows are 32 T cell receptor beta chains derived from one specimen sequenced in a study of OX40 agonist ivuxolimab in advanced cancers. Some clones are missing from TCRdb's copy, which holds only in-frame ones; the method was immunoSEQ multiplex PCR. The repertoire holds 55,000 to 65,000 clones, with approximately 85% as singletons. This sample comprised CD4+ or CD8+ T cells sorted from blood, obtained in a trial of the OX40 agonist ivuxolimab. The source of these receptors is an adult with an advanced solid tumor such as melanoma, head and neck, liver or kidney cancer.

This chain links TRBV9 with TRBJ2-5; a weak D match, TRBD2 (6 bases). The V end lost 4 bases, the J end lost 4 bases, and 14 bases lay between the germline ends. This CDR3 region has 14 residues. CDR1 and CDR2 from the germline V gene are SGDLS and YYNGEE. The CDR3, as DNA: TGTGCCAGCAGCCCTCAGTGGCGGGGAGAGACCCAGTACTTC. It encodes CASSPQWRGETQYF.

V and J are TRBV18 and TRBJ1-1; 8 positions agree with TRBD1. Trimming at V came to 0 bases and at J to 2 bases, leaving 8 bases not matched to a gene. The V gene's germline CDR1 is KGHSH and CDR2 LQKENI. The CDR3 is made up of 17 amino acids. This chain's CDR3 is CASSPPSLDRGNTEAFF. The CDR3 DNA follows: TGTGCCAGCTCACCACCCTCTCTAGACAGGGGCAACACTGAAGCTTTCTTT.

The J gene is TRBJ2-7, the V gene TRBV29-1; TRBD1 matches at 9 bases. Unmatched junction bases numbered 7, after V lost 6 bases and J lost 4 bases. This CDR3 has 13 residues. Per the germline V gene, CDR1 is SQVTM and CDR2 is ANQGSEA. The CDR3 region has the DNA TGCAGCGTGCCCGGGACAGGGACTTACGAGCAGTACTTC. It codes for CSVPGTGTYEQYF.

This clone was seen once. This chain links TRBV5-1 with TRBJ2-5, with 9 bases identical to TRBD1. V was pared by 5 bases and J by 3 bases, with 5 bases of the junction left unmatched. The V gene's germline CDR1 is SGHRS and CDR2 YFSETQ. The CDR3 totals 14 residues. CDR3 residues: CASSLRTGEETQYF. The CDR3 bases are TGCGCCAGCAGTCTCAGGACAGGGGAAGAGACCCAGTACTTC. The full variable domain, in which reference TRBV5-1 and TRBJ2-5 provide the parts outside the CDR3, is KAGVTQTPRYLIKTRGQQVTLSCSPISGHRSVSWYQQTPGQGLQFLFEYFSETQRNKGNFPGRFSGRQFSNSRSEMNVSTLELGDSALYLCASSLRTGEETQYFGPGTRLLVL.

The gene calls are TRBV5-1 and TRBJ1-1, with no clear D. This CDR3 comprises 14 residues. Germline CDR1 reads SGHRS; CDR2 reads YFSETQ. The V gene lost 5 bases and the J gene lost 0 bases, with 11 bases spanning the gap. CDR3 DNA sequence: TGCGCCAGCAGTTTAACACAGATGAACACTGAAGCTTTCTTT. The encoded protein is CASSLTQMNTEAFF.

The rearrangement links TRBV28 to TRBJ2-7; tentatively, D is TRBD1 (5 bases). CDR3 length equals 13 residues. Trimming took 3 bases from V and 5 from J, leaving 11 bases between them. CDR1 MDHEN and CDR2 SYDVKM come from the germline V gene. DNA of the CDR3: TGTGCCAGCAGTTTGGCAGGGTCCAACGAGCAGTACTTC. This codes for CASSLAGSNEQYF.

This chain uses TRBV4-2 with TRBJ1-2; a weak D match, TRBD1 (6 bases). CDR1 is LGHNA and CDR2 is YNFKEQ in the germline V gene. V shed 1 base and J shed 0 bases, with 12 bases lying between them. This CDR3 spans 16 amino acids. CDR3 coding DNA: TGTGCCAGCAGCCAAGCCCGGGACAAAGCTAACTATGGCTACACCTTC. This translates into CASSQARDKANYGYTF.

This clone was picked up a small number of times. CDR3 in amino acids: CASSTGQGRPFF. The CDR3 nucleotides read TGTGCCAGCTCAACCGGACAGGGGAGGCCTTTCTTT. The gene calls are TRBV18 and TRBJ1-1; 9 bases are a match to TRBD1. CDR1 KGHSH and CDR2 LQKENI come from the germline V gene. With V trimmed by 5 bases and J by 12 bases, 7 bases remained unmatched. The CDR3 covers 12 residues.

This clone was picked up one time. The V gene is TRBV18, the J gene TRBJ1-2; D is possibly TRBD1 (5 bases). Trimming pared 8 bases from V and 4 bases from J, leaving 11 bases between. CDR3 length: 12 residues. Germline V gene sequence: CDR1 KGHSH, CDR2 LQKENI. The CDR3 bases are TGTGCCAGCGCCAGGGAATCCTATGGCTACACCTTC. Translating gives CASARESYGYTF.

The chain carries TRBV5-1 and TRBJ1-6; 8 bases align to TRBD1. Germline V gene sequence: CDR1 SGHRS, CDR2 YFSETQ. The CDR3 has 14 residues. V was pared by 9 bases and J by 9 bases, with 11 bases of the junction left unmatched. CDR3 sequence (DNA): TGCGCCACCAGAGCAGGGGGCGGTGGTTCACCCCTCCACTTT. As protein: CATRAGGGGSPLHF.

CDR3 DNA: TGTGCCAGTAGTATTGGGGGACCCTTCGACATTCAGTACTTC. Translating it yields CASSIGGPFDIQYF. V is TRBV19 and J is TRBJ2-4, with D possibly called TRBD1 or TRBD2 (5 bases each). In germline, CDR1 is LNHDA, CDR2 SQIVND (reference sequence). The CDR3 covers 14 residues. The ends were cut back, 3 bases at V and 8 bases at J, with 14 bases in the middle. Combining the CDR3 with reference TRBV19 and TRBJ2-4 gives the whole variable domain DGGITQSPKYLFRKEGQNVTLSCEQNLNHDAMYWYRQDPGQGLRLIYYSQIVNDFQKGDIAEGYSVSREKKESFPLTVTSAQKNPTAFYLCASSIGGPFDIQYFGAGTRLSVL.

The chain carries TRBV7-2 and TRBJ2-7; TRBD1 matches at 7 bases. The germline CDR1 and CDR2 sequences are SGHTA and FQGNSA. This CDR3 has 14 residues. Unmatched junction bases numbered 6, after V lost 5 bases and J lost 2 bases. The CDR3 loop is CASSKGQETYEQYF. The CDR3 DNA reads TGTGCCAGCAGCAAAGGACAGGAGACCTACGAGCAGTACTTC.

This chain connects TRBV10-1 to TRBJ2-3; 8 bases agree with TRBD2. The trim removed 8 bases at V and 3 bases at J, leaving 4 bases unmatched. Germline-derived CDR1 and CDR2 are WNHNN and SYGVQD (reference sequence). The CDR3 has 13 amino acids. This CDR3 is CASAGGVTDTQYF. The DNA for the CDR3 is TGCGCCAGCGCGGGGGGAGTGACAGATACGCAGTATTTT.

The chain employs TRBV2 and TRBJ1-5, with TRBD1 identical over 12 bases. Per germline, CDR1 SNHLY and CDR2 FYNNEI. The CDR3 has 16 residues. With V trimmed by 6 bases and J by 2 bases, 5 bases remained unmatched. The CDR3 is CASRGTGGAGNQPQHF. The CDR3 bases are TGTGCCAGCAGGGGGACAGGGGGCGCCGGCAATCAGCCCCAGCATTTT.

The chain is built from TRBV11-2 and TRBJ2-1, with 8 positions matching TRBD1. Trimming at V came to 5 bases and at J to 1 base, leaving 13 bases not matched to a gene. Germline V gives CDR1 SGHAT, CDR2 FQNNGV. This CDR3 has 18 residues. The CDR3 spells CASSPLVQGAASYNEQFF. Written as DNA, the CDR3 is TGTGCCAGCAGCCCCTTGGTGCAGGGGGCAGCGTCCTACAATGAGCAGTTCTTC.

The rearrangement joins TRBV5-1 to TRBJ2-6, with D possibly TRBD1 on 6 matching bases. The germline V and J ends were trimmed by 0 bases and 4 bases, with 8 bases remaining between them. Germline lookup yields CDR1 SGHRS and CDR2 YFSETQ. CDR3 length: 15 amino acids. In nucleotides, the CDR3 is TGCGCCAGCAGCTTGGAGAGGGGGGGGGCCAACGTCCTGACTTTC. The encoded protein is CASSLERGGANVLTF.

The rearrangement uses TRBV18 and TRBJ2-2, with 11 bases lining up with TRBD2. CDR3 length: 15 amino acids. Trimming at V came to 6 bases and at J to 2 bases, leaving 2 bases not matched to a gene. Germline V CDR1 and CDR2: KGHSH, LQKENI. CDR3 protein: CASSGLAVNTGELFF. The CDR3 DNA is TGTGCCAGCTCGGGACTAGCGGTAAACACCGGGGAGCTGTTTTTT.

The rearrangement joins TRBV28 to TRBJ1-2; TRBD1 matches 7 bases. Germline CDR1 is MDHEN and CDR2 is SYDVKM. CDR3 size: 14 residues. J was trimmed by 6 bases and V by 5 bases; bases with no gene match: 9. The CDR3 bases are TGTGCCAGCAGTCTCTCCTATACAGGGGATGGCTACACCTTC. This sequence encodes CASSLSYTGDGYTF.

V gene TRBV28 combines with J gene TRBJ1-2; TRBD1 is a possible D gene (6 bases). V was pared by 2 bases and J by 6 bases, with 10 bases between. The CDR3 is made up of 13 amino acids. CDR1 is MDHEN and CDR2 is SYDVKM in the germline V gene. CDR3 bases: TGTGCCAGCAGTTTACAGGGGTGGGATGGCTACACCTTC. It translates to CASSLQGWDGYTF.

This sequence joins TRBV28 and TRBJ2-3; a weak D match, TRBD1 (6 bases). CDR1 is MDHEN, CDR2 SYDVKM, per germline. The CDR3 is made up of 14 amino acids. The V end lost 7 bases, the J end lost 3 bases, and 14 bases lay between the germline ends. The CDR3 DNA reads TGTGCCAGCATCGATCAGGGGCGGACAGATACGCAGTATTTT. It yields the protein CASIDQGRTDTQYF.

CDR3: CASSPTPDETQYF. The CDR3 DNA reads as TGTGCCAGCAGCCCTACCCCGGACGAGACCCAGTACTTC. V usage is TRBV6-4 and J usage is TRBJ2-5, with D uncertain. Germline CDR1 MRHNA, CDR2 SNTAGT. The CDR3 extends over 13 amino acids. Trimming pared 6 bases from V and 5 bases from J, leaving 13 bases between.

The chain uses TRBV30 and TRBJ1-1; D gene unclear. Looked up from germline, CDR1 is GTSNPN and CDR2 is SVGIG (reference sequence). Deletions cut 2 bases from V and 5 bases from J, with 9 bases between. This CDR3 is 12 amino acids long. CDR3 sequence (DNA): TGTGCCTGGAGTTCTGGGCGGACTGAAGCTTTCTTT. As protein: CAWSSGRTEAFF.

The V call is TRBV29-1, the J call TRBJ2-1, with 13 positions matching TRBD2. The CDR3 length is 18 residues. Germline assignment: CDR1 SQVTM and CDR2 ANQGSEA. Trimming took 7 bases from V and 4 from J; bases not matched to a gene: 16. Here the CDR3 reads CSALGTSGALALYNEQFF. CDR3 nucleotide sequence: TGCAGCGCATTGGGGACTAGCGGGGCTCTGGCCCTTTACAATGAGCAGTTCTTC.

V gene TRBV2 combines with J gene TRBJ2-7, with TRBD1 as a possible D gene (6 bases). This CDR3 is built from 15 residues. V was shortened by 2 bases and J by 7 bases, with 18 bases between the two germline ends. CDR1 is SNHLY and CDR2 is FYNNEI in the germline V gene. CDR3 region: CASSEKTGPEGEQYF. CDR3 coding DNA: TGTGCCAGCAGTGAAAAGACAGGACCAGAAGGGGAGCAGTACTTC.

V gene TRBV28 combines with J gene TRBJ2-1; no clear D. The CDR3 sequence is 13 residues long. Germline CDR1 reads MDHEN; CDR2 reads SYDVKM. The V end lost 3 bases, the J end lost 3 bases, and 6 bases lay between the germline ends. CDR3 protein: CASSLPDYNEQFF. The CDR3 DNA sequence: TGTGCCAGCAGTTTGCCAGACTACAATGAGCAGTTCTTC.

The chain employs TRBV6-5 and TRBJ2-7; 9 nucleotides agree with TRBD1. The CDR3 has 14 residues. The trim removed 10 bases at V and 7 bases at J, leaving 14 bases unmatched. Germline CDR1 and CDR2: MNHEY and SVGAGI. As DNA, the CDR3 is TGTGCCATCAGGGATCCGGGACAGGGAGGAGAGCAGTACTTC. This gives the protein CAIRDPGQGGEQYF.

The V call is TRBV27, the J call TRBJ2-7; 8 nucleotides match TRBD2. The CDR3 runs to 14 residues. In germline, CDR1 is MNHEY, CDR2 SMNVEV (reference sequence). V was pared by 5 bases and J by 0 bases, with 3 bases of the junction left unmatched. In DNA form, the CDR3 reads TGTGCCAGCAGTCAGAGCGGGGGCTCCTACGAGCAGTACTTC. It is translated as CASSQSGGSYEQYF.

As to this clone: Germline is not matched at one junction end, which may reflect a read error. Other DNA sequences from this sample encode an identical CDR3 as well. This chain joins TRBV5-6 and TRBJ1-2; the D gene is possibly TRBD1 (5 bases). Germline V lookup: CDR1 SGHDT, CDR2 YYEEEE. The CDR3 has 14 amino acids. CDR3 loop: CASRYTETVYGYTF. Here the CDR3 DNA reads TGCGCCAGCAGATACACCGAGACAGTTTATGGCTACACCTTC.

The chain uses TRBV5-1 and TRBJ2-7, with 9 positions matching TRBD1. In germline, CDR1 is SGHRS, CDR2 YFSETQ. This CDR3 has 12 amino acids. Trimming cost V 6 bases and J 5 bases; bases outside gene matches: 3. CDR3 bases: TGCGCCAGCACAACAGGGGGCCACGAGCAGTACTTC. Amino acid sequence: CASTTGGHEQYF.

The chain links TRBV14 to TRBJ2-5; the match to TRBD2 covers 9 bases. The CDR3 is 16 amino acids. Germline trimming cut 4 bases from V and 4 bases from J; bases unmatched to any gene: 10. Germline CDR1 and CDR2: SGHDN and FVKESK. The CDR3 region is CASSRVAGARGETQYF. The DNA for the CDR3 is TGTGCCAGCAGCCGAGTAGCGGGGGCTCGGGGAGAGACCCAGTACTTC.

This clone was observed a few times. The CDR3 nucleotides read TGTGCCAGCAGCCCCGGTGTTAGCGGGAGGGCCCCTGAGGAGACCCAGTACTTC. Translation gives CASSPGVSGRAPEETQYF. The chain uses TRBV9 and TRBJ2-5; the match to TRBD2 covers 11 bases. This CDR3 is 18 amino acids long. Germline lookup yields CDR1 SGDLS and CDR2 YYNGEE. V lost 4 bases, J lost 5 bases, and 16 bases stayed unmatched.

The CDR3 DNA is TGTGCCATTAACTGGGGAGGCACAGATACGCAGTATTTT. It encodes CAINWGGTDTQYF. The chain joins TRBV2 to TRBJ2-3, with D possibly TRBD2 on 5 matching bases. The germline V and J ends were trimmed by 10 bases and 1 base, with 12 bases remaining between them. Germline CDR1 and CDR2: SNHLY and FYNNEI. The CDR3 consists of 13 residues. Full variable domain (outside the CDR3, taken from reference TRBV2 and TRBJ2-3): EPEVTQTPSHQVTQMGQEVILRCVPISNHLYFYWYRQILGQKVEFLVSFYNNEISEKSEIFDDQFSVERPDGSNFTLKIRSTKLEDSAMYFCAINWGGTDTQYFGPGTRLTVL.